This entry lists 8 T cell receptor beta chains sequenced from one sample in a study of blood T cell repertoires in COVID-19. Here immunoSEQ multiplex PCR was the method, and the copy in TCRdb shows in-frame clones only, minus some. The sample includes almost 70,000 clones, 75% to 85% of them seen just once. Sequenced input: peripheral blood. Source of these receptors: a human donor in a cohort sampled during active COVID-19.

This chain links TRBV3-1 (or the pseudogene TRBV3-2) with TRBJ1-4, with TRBD1 matching over 10 bases. This CDR3 has 14 residues. From germline, CDR1 is LGHDT and CDR2 YNNKEL (reference sequence). V lost 6 bases and J lost 6; bases outside the gene matches: 4. The CDR3 sequence: CASRPGTGDEKLFF. The CDR3 nucleotides read TGTGCCAGCAGACCCGGGACAGGGGATGAAAAACTGTTTTTT.

The chain combines TRBV11-3 with TRBJ1-4; TRBD1 might be the D (5 bases). Per the germline V gene, CDR1 is SGHNT and CDR2 is YENEEA. The CDR3 contains 12 residues. Between the trimmed V and J ends, which lost 7 bases and 5 bases, there was a span of 8 bases. CDR3 nucleotides: TGTGCCAGCACCGGGGGGAATGAAAAACTGTTTTTT. Protein: CASTGGNEKLFF.

CDR3: CASSQDLASGRTGRETQYF. The CDR3 region has the DNA TGCGCCAGCAGCCAAGATCTCGCTAGCGGGAGGACCGGACGGGAGACCCAGTACTTC. The V gene is TRBV4-1, the J gene TRBJ2-5; TRBD2 aligns across 11 bases. The CDR3 covers 19 residues. In germline, CDR1 is MGHRA, CDR2 YSYEKL. V dropped 0 bases and J dropped 5; count of bases not matched to a gene: 14.

J is TRBJ2-3 and V is TRBV19, with TRBD2 identical over 7 bases. Germline V gives CDR1 LNHDA, CDR2 SQIVND (reference sequence). The CDR3 extends over 14 amino acids. V shed 0 bases and J 5 bases; nucleotides not matched to a gene: 2. The CDR3 protein is CASSIEVAGDTQYF. CDR3 in DNA: TGTGCCAGTAGTATAGAAGTAGCGGGAGATACGCAGTATTTT. Based on the CDR3 plus reference TRBV19 and TRBJ2-3, the full variable domain is DGGITQSPKYLFRKEGQNVTLSCEQNLNHDAMYWYRQDPGQGLRLIYYSQIVNDFQKGDIAEGYSVSREKKESFPLTVTSAQKNPTAFYLCASSIEVAGDTQYFGPGTRLTVL.

This chain connects TRBV5-1 to TRBJ2-1; D is perhaps TRBD1 (7 bases). This CDR3 is built from 15 residues. V was pared by 4 bases and J by 4 bases, with 15 bases between. The V gene's germline CDR1 is SGHRS and CDR2 YFSETQ. CDR3 sequence reads: CASSLDQGGYNEQFF. CDR3 nucleotides: TGCGCCAGCAGCCTTGATCAGGGGGGATACAATGAGCAGTTCTTC.

The gene calls are TRBV28 and TRBJ2-7; tentatively, D is TRBD1 (8 bases). CDR1 and CDR2 (germline): MDHEN, SYDVKM. Trimming took off 11 bases at V and 3 bases at J, with 14 bases between the two ends. The CDR3 is 12 amino acids. CDR3: CAHNRGGYEQYF. The CDR3 bases are TGTGCCCACAACAGGGGGGGCTACGAGCAGTACTTC.

The table lists this clone with a few counts. The chain is built from TRBV27 and TRBJ2-1; no firm D call. The V gene's germline CDR1 is MNHEY and CDR2 SMNVEV (reference sequence). This CDR3 has 16 amino acids. The V and J ends lost 3 bases and 0 bases respectively, with 12 bases between them. The CDR3: CASSFLSMSSYNEQFF. The DNA for the CDR3 is TGTGCCAGCAGTTTTCTCTCCATGAGCTCCTACAATGAGCAGTTCTTC.

The J gene is TRBJ1-1, the V gene TRBV25-1; D may be TRBD1 (5 bases). Trimming pared 2 bases from V and 7 bases from J, leaving 14 bases between. This CDR3 has 14 amino acids. CDR1 and CDR2 from the germline V gene are MGHDK and SYGVNS. CDR3 sequence (DNA): TGTGCCAGCAGTGAAGTTGGCAGGGTTGGTGAAGCTTTCTTT. Its translation: CASSEVGRVGEAFF.